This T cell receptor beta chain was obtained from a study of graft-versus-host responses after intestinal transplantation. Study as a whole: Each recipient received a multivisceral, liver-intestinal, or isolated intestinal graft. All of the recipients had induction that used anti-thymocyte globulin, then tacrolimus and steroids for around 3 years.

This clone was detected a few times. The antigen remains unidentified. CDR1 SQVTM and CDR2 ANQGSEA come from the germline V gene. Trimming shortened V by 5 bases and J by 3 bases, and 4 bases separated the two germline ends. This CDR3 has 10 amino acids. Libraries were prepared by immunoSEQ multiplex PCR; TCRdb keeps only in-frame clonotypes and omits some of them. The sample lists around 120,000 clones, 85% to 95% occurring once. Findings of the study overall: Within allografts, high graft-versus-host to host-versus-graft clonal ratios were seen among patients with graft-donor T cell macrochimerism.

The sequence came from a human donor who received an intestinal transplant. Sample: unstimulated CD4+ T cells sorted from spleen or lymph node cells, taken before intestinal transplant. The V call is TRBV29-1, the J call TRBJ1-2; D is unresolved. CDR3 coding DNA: TGCAGCGTTCTCCACTATGGCTACACCTTC. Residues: CSVLHYGYTF.